This is a list of T cell receptor beta chains from one sample in a study of graft-versus-host responses after intestinal transplantation. The protocol was immunoSEQ multiplex PCR, while the TCRdb copy is restricted to in-frame clones and leaves out a portion. The repertoire consists of 86,000 or so clones, with around nine tenths occurring once and the leading ten covering about 6.3%. Their recognized antigens are unknown. The source was unstimulated CD8+ T cells sorted from spleen or lymph node cells, collected before intestinal transplant. The source of these receptors is a human donor who received an intestinal transplant. Each CDR3 is given with its conserved first and last residue. A D gene is named only where the DNA matches it firmly. Part of the rows lack a size; the others show once, few, many or a class for expanded clones.

D: TRBD2; J: TRBJ2-3; V: TRBV27; size: NA; DNA: TGTGCCAGCAGTACCCTCGCGGGGGGCCGCTACACAGATACGCAGTATTTT; CDR3: CASSTLAGGRYTDTQYF
D: NA; J: TRBJ1-4; V: TRBV11-2; size: NA; DNA: TGTGCCAGCAGCTTATTCCCCAGTTTCGCTAATGAAAAACTGTTTTTT; CDR3: CASSLFPSFANEKLFF
D: TRBD1; J: TRBJ1-6; V: TRBV27; size: NA; DNA: TGTGCCAGCAGGACAGGGGGCGGCTCACCCCTCCACTTT; CDR3: CASRTGGGSPLHF
D: NA; J: TRBJ2-2; V: TRBV19; size: NA; DNA: TGTGCCAGTAGTATAGAGCCTCCGTTGGGGCAGCGCACCGGGGAGCTGTTTTTT; CDR3: CASSIEPPLGQRTGELFF
D: TRBD2; J: TRBJ2-7; V: TRBV6-4; size: NA; DNA: TGTGCCAGCAGTGACTCAGCGGGGGCGGGTGAGCAGTACTTC; CDR3: CASSDSAGAGEQYF
D: NA; J: TRBJ2-2; V: TRBV9; size: NA; DNA: TGTGCCAGCAGCGGGGGACTTTGGCCCGGGGAGCTGTTTTTT; CDR3: CASSGGLWPGELFF
D: NA; J: TRBJ2-7; V: TRBV19; size: NA; DNA: TGTGCCAGTAGTGACCGGGACGGACGGACCTACGAGCAGTACTTC; CDR3: CASSDRDGRTYEQYF
D: NA; J: TRBJ1-4; V: TRBV4-1; size: NA; DNA: TGCGCCAGCAGCCAAGATGCCCCACCGGCCACTAATGAAAAACTGTTTTTT; CDR3: CASSQDAPPATNEKLFF
D: TRBD1; J: TRBJ1-5; V: TRBV4-1; size: NA; DNA: TGCGCCAGCAGCCAAGATCCGCATCCCTGGACAGGGACGGCTCAGCCCCAGCATTTT; CDR3: CASSQDPHPWTGTAQPQHF
D: NA; J: TRBJ2-7; V: TRBV6-6; size: NA; DNA: TGTGCCAGCAGTTCCGAGCGGGCCTACGAGCAGTACTTC; CDR3: CASSSERAYEQYF
D: TRBD2; J: TRBJ2-1; V: TRBV2; size: once; DNA: TGTGCCAGCAGTGAAGTAGCGGGATTGAATGAGCAGTTCTTC; CDR3: CASSEVAGLNEQFF
D: NA; J: TRBJ2-3; V: TRBV2; size: NA; DNA: TGTGCCAGCGGAAGAGGCACAGATACGCAGTATTTT; CDR3: CASGRGTDTQYF
D: NA; J: TRBJ2-7; V: TRBV13; size: NA; DNA: TGTGCCAGCAGCTTAAGGGGTTCCTACGAGCAGTACTTC; CDR3: CASSLRGSYEQYF
D: TRBD2; J: TRBJ2-7; V: TRBV11-1; size: NA; DNA: TGTGCCAGCAGCTTAGGCGGGACTAGCTCCTACGAGCAGTACTTC; CDR3: CASSLGGTSSYEQYF
D: NA; J: TRBJ2-3; V: TRBV5-6; size: NA; DNA: TGTGCCAGCAGCTTGAACTGGGATACGCAGTATTTT; CDR3: CASSLNWDTQYF
D: NA; J: TRBJ2-6; V: TRBV19; size: NA; DNA: TGTGCCAGTAGTATAGATGGATCTGGGGCCAACGTCCTGACTTTC; CDR3: CASSIDGSGANVLTF
D: NA; J: TRBJ2-1; V: TRBV27; size: NA; DNA: TGTGCCAGCAGTTTATGGGGGAGTAATAACAATGAGCAGTTCTTC; CDR3: CASSLWGSNNNEQFF
D: NA; J: TRBJ1-2; V: TRBV27; size: few; DNA: TGTGCCAGCGCACCGGGACAAGGCTATGGCTACACCTTC; CDR3: CASAPGQGYGYTF
D: TRBD1; J: TRBJ2-7; V: TRBV19; size: NA; DNA: TGTGCCGGTAGTATTTCGACAGGGTCGACCTACGAGCAGTACTTC; CDR3: CAGSISTGSTYEQYF
D: NA; J: TRBJ2-5; V: TRBV7-9; size: NA; DNA: TGTGCCAGCAGCCCCCGAGGTTTAGACAGAGAAGAGACCCAGTACTTC; CDR3: CASSPRGLDREETQYF
D: NA; J: TRBJ2-7; V: TRBV28; size: NA; DNA: TGTGCCAGCAGTCCCGACCACGAGCAGTACTTC; CDR3: CASSPDHEQYF
D: TRBD1; J: TRBJ2-5; V: TRBV5-4; size: NA; DNA: TGTGCCAGCAGCTTGGGGGACAGGGTAGAGACCCAGTACTTC; CDR3: CASSLGDRVETQYF
D: NA; J: TRBJ2-2; V: TRBV30; size: NA; DNA: TGTGCCTGGAGTGTAACGAACACCGGGGAGCTGTTTTTT; CDR3: CAWSVTNTGELFF
D: NA; J: TRBJ2-5; V: TRBV27; size: NA; DNA: TGTGCCGCTTCTCGAGGGGCCAGGGGAACAGAGACCCAGTACTTC; CDR3: CAASRGARGTETQYF
D: NA; J: TRBJ1-1; V: TRBV5-4; size: NA; DNA: TGTGCCAGCAGCCCAGACAGATTCGGCACTGAAGCTTTCTTT; CDR3: CASSPDRFGTEAFF
D: NA; J: TRBJ1-6; V: TRBV2; size: NA; DNA: TGTGCCAGCGTTGGGACGGGAAATTCACCCCTCCACTTT; CDR3: CASVGTGNSPLHF
D: TRBD1; J: TRBJ2-2; V: TRBV6-5; size: NA; DNA: TGTGCCAGCACGACAGGGACCGGGGAGCTGTTTTTT; CDR3: CASTTGTGELFF
D: TRBD2; J: TRBJ2-2; V: TRBV5-1; size: NA; DNA: TGCGCCAGCATCAAAGAGCTAGCGGGCGGCGGCCTCGGGACCGGGGAGCTGTTTTTT; CDR3: CASIKELAGGGLGTGELFF
D: NA; J: TRBJ1-1; V: TRBV13; size: once; DNA: TGTGCCAGCAGCTTCACTGAAGCTTTCTTT; CDR3: CASSFTEAFF
D: TRBD1; J: TRBJ1-1; V: TRBV11-2; size: NA; DNA: TGTGCCAGCAGCTTCGGGACAGGGACGAACACTGAAGCTTTCTTT; CDR3: CASSFGTGTNTEAFF
D: TRBD1; J: TRBJ2-7; V: TRBV7-6; size: NA; DNA: TGTGCCAGCAGCCCTGGACAGGGGGCTGCCTACGAGCAGTACTTC; CDR3: CASSPGQGAAYEQYF
D: TRBD1; J: TRBJ2-7; V: TRBV5-4; size: NA; DNA: TGTGCCAGCAGCGAAACAGACAGGGGGCACTACGAGCAGTACTTC; CDR3: CASSETDRGHYEQYF
D: NA; J: TRBJ1-2; V: TRBV4-2; size: NA; DNA: TGTGCCAGCAGCCAAGATGGGCAGGGGCAGGGCTACACCTTC; CDR3: CASSQDGQGQGYTF
D: NA; J: TRBJ2-2; V: TRBV9; size: NA; DNA: TGTGCCAGCAGCGGGTCCGGGGAGCTGTTTTTT; CDR3: CASSGSGELFF
D: TRBD1; J: TRBJ2-1; V: TRBV5-4; size: NA; DNA: TGTGCCAGCAGCCACCCGACAGGGAGCCTCTTATCCGAGCAGTTCTTC; CDR3: CASSHPTGSLLSEQFF
D: NA; J: TRBJ1-5; V: TRBV6-6; size: NA; DNA: TGTGCCAGCAACCCCCGGGGCTTGAGCAATCAGCCCCAGCATTTT; CDR3: CASNPRGLSNQPQHF
D: TRBD1; J: TRBJ2-2; V: TRBV5-4; size: once; DNA: TGTGCCAGCAGCTTGGGGACAGGGAGGAGGTCCGGGGAGCTGTTTTTT; CDR3: CASSLGTGRRSGELFF
D: NA; J: TRBJ1-2; V: TRBV10-2; size: once; DNA: TGCGCCAGCAGTGTGGTTGGGAGGGGGACAACCTATGGCTACACCTTC; CDR3: CASSVVGRGTTYGYTF
D: TRBD1; J: TRBJ2-2; V: TRBV6-1; size: NA; DNA: TGTGCCACAGGAGGGACAGGGAACACCGGGGAGCTGTTTTTT; CDR3: CATGGTGNTGELFF